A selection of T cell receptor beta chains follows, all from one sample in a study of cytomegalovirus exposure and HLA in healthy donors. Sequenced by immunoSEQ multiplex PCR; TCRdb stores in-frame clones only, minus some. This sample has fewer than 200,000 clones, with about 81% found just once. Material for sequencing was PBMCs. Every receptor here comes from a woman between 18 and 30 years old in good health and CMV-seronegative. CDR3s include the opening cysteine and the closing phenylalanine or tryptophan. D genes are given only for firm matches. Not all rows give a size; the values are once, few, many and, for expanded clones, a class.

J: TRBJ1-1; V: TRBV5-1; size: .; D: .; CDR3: CASSLRGSHTEAFF; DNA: TGCGCCAGCAGCTTAAGGGGGAGCCACACTGAAGCTTTCTTT
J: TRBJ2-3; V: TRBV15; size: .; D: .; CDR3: CATSPQGVADTQYF; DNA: TGTGCCACCAGCCCCCAGGGCGTAGCAGATACGCAGTATTTT
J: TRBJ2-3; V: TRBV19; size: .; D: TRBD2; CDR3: CASSRTSGGAVKTDTQYF; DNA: TGTGCCAGTAGTAGAACTAGCGGGGGGGCCGTTAAAACAGATACGCAGTATTTT
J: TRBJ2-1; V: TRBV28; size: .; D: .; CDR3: CASSSGVGYNEQFF; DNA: TGTGCCAGCAGTTCAGGGGTGGGGTACAATGAGCAGTTCTTC
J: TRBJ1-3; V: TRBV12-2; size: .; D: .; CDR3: CASRYTERQGGSGNTIYF; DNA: TGTGCAAGTCGGTATACCGAACGACAGGGCGGCTCTGGAAACACCATATATTTT
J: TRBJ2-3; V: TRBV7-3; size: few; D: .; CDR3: CASSPGMRDTQYF; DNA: TGTGCCAGCAGCCCCGGGATGAGAGATACGCAGTATTTT
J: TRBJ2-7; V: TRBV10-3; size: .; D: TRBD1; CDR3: CAIKGQGFYEQYF; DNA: TGTGCCATCAAGGGACAGGGTTTTTACGAGCAGTACTTC
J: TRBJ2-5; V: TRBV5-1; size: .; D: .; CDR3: CASSQRQRETQYF; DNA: TGCGCCAGCAGCCAACGACAGAGAGAGACCCAGTACTTC
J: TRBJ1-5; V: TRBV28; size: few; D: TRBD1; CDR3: CASSPGTASNQPQHF; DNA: TGTGCCAGCAGCCCCGGGACAGCTAGCAATCAGCCCCAGCATTTT
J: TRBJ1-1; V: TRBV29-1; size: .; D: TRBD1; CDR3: CSAGQTAEAFF; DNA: TGCAGCGCGGGACAGACCGCTGAAGCTTTCTTT
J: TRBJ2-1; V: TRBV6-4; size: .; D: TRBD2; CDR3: CASSDSSGGANEQFF; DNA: TGTGCCAGCAGTGACTCTAGCGGGGGGGCCAATGAGCAGTTCTTC
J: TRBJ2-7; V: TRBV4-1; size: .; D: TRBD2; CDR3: CASSQDLSMGGRYEQYF; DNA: TGCGCCAGCAGCCAAGATCTTAGTATGGGGGGGAGGTACGAGCAGTACTTC
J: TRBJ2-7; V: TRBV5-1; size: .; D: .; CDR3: CASSFSLAYEQYF; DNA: TGCGCCAGCAGCTTCTCGTTAGCCTACGAGCAGTACTTC
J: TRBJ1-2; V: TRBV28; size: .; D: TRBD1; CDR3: CASSPLPGTGSLGYTF; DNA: TGTGCCAGCAGTCCCCTTCCCGGGACAGGGTCATTGGGCTACACCTTC
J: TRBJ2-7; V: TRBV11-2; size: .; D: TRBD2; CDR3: CASSLGVAGLPYEQYF; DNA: TGTGCCAGCAGCTTAGGGGTAGCGGGGTTACCCTACGAGCAGTACTTC
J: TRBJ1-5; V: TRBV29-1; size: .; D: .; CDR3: CSVEAGANQPQHF; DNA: TGCAGCGTTGAGGCAGGGGCCAATCAGCCCCAGCATTTT
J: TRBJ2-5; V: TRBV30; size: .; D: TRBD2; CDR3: CAWSPRDYKETQYF; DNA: TGTGCCTGGAGTCCCCGGGACTACAAAGAGACCCAGTACTTC
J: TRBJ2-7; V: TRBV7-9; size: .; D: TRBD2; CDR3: CASSQREGSYEQYF; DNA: TGTGCCAGCAGCCAGCGGGAGGGCTCCTACGAGCAGTACTTC
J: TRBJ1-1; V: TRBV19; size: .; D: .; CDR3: CASSTTSRGYTEAFF; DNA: TGTGCCAGTAGTACCACATCGAGGGGGTACACTGAAGCTTTCTTT
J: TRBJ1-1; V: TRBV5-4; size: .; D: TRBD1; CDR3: CASSAGQDRLNTEAFF; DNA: TGTGCCAGCAGCGCGGGACAGGACCGCCTGAACACTGAAGCTTTCTTT
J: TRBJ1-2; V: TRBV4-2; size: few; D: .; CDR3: CASSQGGGAHRRGYTF; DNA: TGTGCCAGCAGCCAAGGGGGAGGGGCCCACCGGAGGGGCTACACCTTC
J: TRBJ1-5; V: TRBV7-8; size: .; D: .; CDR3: CASSPGGGQGSPQHF; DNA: TGTGCCAGCAGCCCCGGGGGAGGGCAGGGCTCACCCCAGCATTTT
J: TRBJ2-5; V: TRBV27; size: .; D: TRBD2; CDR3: CASSPPGSGSFGETQYF; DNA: TGTGCCAGCAGCCCACCCGGTAGCGGGAGCTTTGGGGAGACCCAGTACTTC
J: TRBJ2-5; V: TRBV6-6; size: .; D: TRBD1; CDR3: CASSWTGRETQYF; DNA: TGTGCCAGCAGTTGGACAGGGCGGGAGACCCAGTACTTC
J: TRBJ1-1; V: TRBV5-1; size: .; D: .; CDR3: CASSLSGGNTEAFF; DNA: TGCGCCAGCAGCTTGTCGGGAGGGAACACTGAAGCTTTCTTT
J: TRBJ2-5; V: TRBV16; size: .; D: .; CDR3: CASSQSLAGLQQETQYF; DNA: TGTGCCAGCAGCCAATCGTTGGCAGGTCTGCAACAAGAGACCCAGTACTTC
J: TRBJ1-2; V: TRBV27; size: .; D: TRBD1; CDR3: CASRQTGGYGYTF; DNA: TGTGCCAGCAGACAAACAGGGGGCTATGGCTACACCTTC
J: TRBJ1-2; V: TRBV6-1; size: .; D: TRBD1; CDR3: CASRDRVYGYTF; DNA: TGTGCCAGCAGGGACAGGGTCTATGGCTACACCTTC
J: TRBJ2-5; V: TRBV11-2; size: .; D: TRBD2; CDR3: CASSFLAGTTQETQYF; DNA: TGTGCCAGCAGCTTTTTAGCGGGGACAACCCAAGAGACCCAGTACTTC
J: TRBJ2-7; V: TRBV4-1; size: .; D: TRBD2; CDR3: CASSQHLAGGPEQYF; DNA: TGCGCCAGCAGCCAACATCTAGCGGGGGGCCCCGAGCAGTACTTC
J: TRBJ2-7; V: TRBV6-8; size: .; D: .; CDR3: CASSLEETSGDKRLYEQYF; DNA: TGTGCCAGCAGTCTAGAGGAGACCTCAGGGGACAAAAGGTTATACGAGCAGTACTTC
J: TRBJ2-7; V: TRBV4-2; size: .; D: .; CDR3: CASSQEGRYYEQYF; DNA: TGTGCCAGCAGCCAAGAGGGCAGATACTACGAGCAGTACTTC
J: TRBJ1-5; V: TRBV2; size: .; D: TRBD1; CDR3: CASTSQGGRDQPQHF; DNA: TGTGCCAGCACCTCACAGGGGGGGAGAGATCAGCCCCAGCATTTT
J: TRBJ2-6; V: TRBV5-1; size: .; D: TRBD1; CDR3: CASSLVQGAGSGANVLTF; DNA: TGCGCCAGCAGCTTGGTCCAGGGGGCTGGCTCTGGGGCCAACGTCCTGACTTTC
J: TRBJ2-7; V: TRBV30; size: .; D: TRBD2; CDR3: CAWTVRTSGYEQYF; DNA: TGTGCCTGGACCGTCCGGACTAGCGGCTACGAGCAGTACTTC
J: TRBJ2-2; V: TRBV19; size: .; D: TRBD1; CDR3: CASSFTGGNTGELFF; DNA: TGTGCCAGTAGTTTTACAGGGGGGAACACCGGGGAGCTGTTTTTT
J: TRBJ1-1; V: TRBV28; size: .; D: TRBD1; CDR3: CASAGGWNTEAFF; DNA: TGTGCCAGCGCAGGGGGCTGGAACACTGAAGCTTTCTTT
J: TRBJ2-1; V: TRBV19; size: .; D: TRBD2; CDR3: CASSPRLAGGLDEQFF; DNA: TGTGCCAGTAGTCCACGACTAGCGGGAGGCCTTGATGAGCAGTTCTTC
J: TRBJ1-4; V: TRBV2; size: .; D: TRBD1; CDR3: CASSEGGQGGEKLFF; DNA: TGTGCCAGCAGTGAAGGGGGACAGGGGGGAGAAAAACTGTTTTTT
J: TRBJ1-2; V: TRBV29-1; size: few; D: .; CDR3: CSVVGGEKNYGYTF; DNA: TGCAGCGTTGTCGGGGGGGAAAAAAACTATGGCTACACCTTC
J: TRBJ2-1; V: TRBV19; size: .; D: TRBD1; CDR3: CASSITTGYYNEQFF; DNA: TGTGCCAGTAGTATTACGACAGGGTACTACAATGAGCAGTTCTTC
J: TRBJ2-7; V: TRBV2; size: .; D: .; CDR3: CASSRPDDKNSYEQYF; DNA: TGTGCCAGCAGCCGACCGGATGACAAAAACTCCTACGAGCAGTACTTC
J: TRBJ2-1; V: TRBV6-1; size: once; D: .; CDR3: CASSEAAPPGVEQFF; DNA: TGTGCCAGCAGTGAAGCGGCCCCTCCGGGGGTTGAGCAGTTCTTC
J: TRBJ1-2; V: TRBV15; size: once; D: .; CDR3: CATSESTYNYGYTF; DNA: TGTGCCACCAGCGAATCGACATATAACTATGGCTACACCTTC
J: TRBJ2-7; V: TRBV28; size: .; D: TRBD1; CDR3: CASSKGQPYEQYF; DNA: TGTGCCAGCAGTAAGGGACAGCCATACGAGCAGTACTTC
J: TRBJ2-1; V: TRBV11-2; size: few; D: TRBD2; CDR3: CASSLGLALYEQFF; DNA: TGTGCCAGCAGCTTAGGACTAGCCCTTTATGAGCAGTTCTTC
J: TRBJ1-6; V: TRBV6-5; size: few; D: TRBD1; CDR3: CASSYSGGYNSPLHF; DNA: TGTGCCAGCAGTTATTCAGGGGGATATAATTCACCCCTCCACTTT
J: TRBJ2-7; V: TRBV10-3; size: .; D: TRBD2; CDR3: CAISETSGFYEQYF; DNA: TGTGCCATCAGTGAAACTAGCGGGTTCTACGAGCAGTACTTC
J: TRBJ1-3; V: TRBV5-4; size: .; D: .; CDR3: CASSAAAGAGNTIYF; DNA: TGTGCCAGCAGCGCGGCGGCAGGGGCAGGAAACACCATATATTTT
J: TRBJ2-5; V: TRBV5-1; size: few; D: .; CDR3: CASSSPQGLGSETQYF; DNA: TGCGCCAGCAGCTCCCCCCAGGGGCTGGGATCGGAGACCCAGTACTTC
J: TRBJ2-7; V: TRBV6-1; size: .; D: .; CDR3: CASSEESSASSYEQYF; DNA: TGTGCCAGCAGTGAAGAATCTAGCGCTAGCTCCTACGAGCAGTACTTC
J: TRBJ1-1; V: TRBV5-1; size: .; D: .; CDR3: CASSLGDLPNTEAFF; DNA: TGCGCCAGCAGCTTGGGGGACTTACCGAACACTGAAGCTTTCTTT
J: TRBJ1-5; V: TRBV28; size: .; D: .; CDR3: CASTGHFNQPQHF; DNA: TGTGCCAGCACAGGTCACTTCAATCAGCCCCAGCATTTT
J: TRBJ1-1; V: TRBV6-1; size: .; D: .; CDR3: CASSEQTGTMNTEAFF; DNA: TGTGCCAGCAGTGAACAGACAGGTACTATGAACACTGAAGCTTTCTTT
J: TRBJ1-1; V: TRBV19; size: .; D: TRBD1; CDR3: CASSGWTGARLDTEAFF; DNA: TGTGCCAGTAGTGGCTGGACAGGGGCTCGGTTGGACACTGAAGCTTTCTTT
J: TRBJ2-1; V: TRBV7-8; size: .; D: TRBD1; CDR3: CASSLTGATLDEQFF; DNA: TGTGCCAGCAGCTTGACAGGGGCCACCTTGGATGAGCAGTTCTTC
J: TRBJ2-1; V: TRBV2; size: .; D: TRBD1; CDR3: CASRGQGAMGEQFF; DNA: TGTGCCAGCAGGGGACAGGGGGCGATGGGTGAGCAGTTCTTC